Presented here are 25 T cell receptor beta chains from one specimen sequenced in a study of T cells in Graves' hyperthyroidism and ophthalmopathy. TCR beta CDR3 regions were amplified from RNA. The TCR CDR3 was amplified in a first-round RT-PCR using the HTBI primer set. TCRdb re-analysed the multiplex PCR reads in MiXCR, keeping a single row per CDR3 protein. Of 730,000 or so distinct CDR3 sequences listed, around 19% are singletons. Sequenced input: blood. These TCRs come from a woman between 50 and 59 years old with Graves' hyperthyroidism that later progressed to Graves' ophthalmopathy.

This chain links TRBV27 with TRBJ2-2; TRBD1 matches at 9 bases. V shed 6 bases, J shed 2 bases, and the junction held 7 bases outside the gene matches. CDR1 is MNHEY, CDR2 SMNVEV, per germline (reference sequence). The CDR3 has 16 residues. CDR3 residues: CASRTGTGINTGELFF. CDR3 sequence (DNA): TGTGCCAGCAGAACCGGGACAGGGATTAACACCGGGGAGCTGTTTTTT.

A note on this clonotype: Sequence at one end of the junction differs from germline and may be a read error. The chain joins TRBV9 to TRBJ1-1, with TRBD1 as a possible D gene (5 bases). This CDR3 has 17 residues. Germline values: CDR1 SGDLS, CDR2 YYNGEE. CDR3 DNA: TGTGCCAGCAGCAGCTCACCGGGACCCCCTTCGGGCACTGAAGCTTTCTTC. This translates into CASSSSPGPPSGTEAFF. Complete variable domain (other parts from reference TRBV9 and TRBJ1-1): DSGVTQTPKHLITATGQRVTLRCSPRSGDLSVYWYQQSLDQGLQFLIQYYNGEERAKGNILERFSAQQFPDLHSELNLSSLELGDSALYFCASSSSPGPPSGTEAFFGQGTRLTVV.

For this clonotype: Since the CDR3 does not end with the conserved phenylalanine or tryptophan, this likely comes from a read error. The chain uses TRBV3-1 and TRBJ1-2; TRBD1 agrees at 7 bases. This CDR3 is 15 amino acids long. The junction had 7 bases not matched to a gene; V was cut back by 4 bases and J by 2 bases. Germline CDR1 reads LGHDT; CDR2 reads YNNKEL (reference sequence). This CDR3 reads CASSRTSTGNYGYTL. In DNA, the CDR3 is TGTGCCAGCAGCCGAACCTCGACAGGGAACTATGGCTACACCCTC.

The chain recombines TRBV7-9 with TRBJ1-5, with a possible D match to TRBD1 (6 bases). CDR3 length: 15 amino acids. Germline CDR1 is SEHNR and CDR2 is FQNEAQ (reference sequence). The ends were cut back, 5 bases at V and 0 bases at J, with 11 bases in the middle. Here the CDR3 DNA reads TGTGCCAGCAGCGAAAAGGGGGGTAGCAATCAGCCCCAGCATTTT. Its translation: CASSEKGGSNQPQHF.

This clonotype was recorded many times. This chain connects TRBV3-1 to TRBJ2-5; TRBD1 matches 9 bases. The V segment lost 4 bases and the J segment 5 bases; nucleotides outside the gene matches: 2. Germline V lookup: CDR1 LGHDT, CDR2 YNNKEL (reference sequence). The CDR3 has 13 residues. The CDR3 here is CASSRTGGETQYF. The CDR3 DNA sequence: TGTGCCAGCAGCCGAACAGGGGGCGAGACCCAGTACTTC.

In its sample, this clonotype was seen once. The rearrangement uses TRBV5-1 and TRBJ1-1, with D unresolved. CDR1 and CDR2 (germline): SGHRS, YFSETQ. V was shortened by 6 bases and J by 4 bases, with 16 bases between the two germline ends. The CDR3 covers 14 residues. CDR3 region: CASNEIAGPTEAFF. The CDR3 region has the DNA TGCGCCAGCAACGAAATCGCAGGTCCCACTGAAGCTTTCTTT.

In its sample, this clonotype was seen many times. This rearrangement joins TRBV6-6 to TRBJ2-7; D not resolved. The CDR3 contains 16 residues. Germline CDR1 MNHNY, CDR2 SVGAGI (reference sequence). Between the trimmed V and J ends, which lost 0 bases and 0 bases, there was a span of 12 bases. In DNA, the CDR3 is TGTGCCAGCAGTTACTCGGCAGGCCTCTCCTCCTACGAGCAGTACTTC. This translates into CASSYSAGLSSYEQYF.

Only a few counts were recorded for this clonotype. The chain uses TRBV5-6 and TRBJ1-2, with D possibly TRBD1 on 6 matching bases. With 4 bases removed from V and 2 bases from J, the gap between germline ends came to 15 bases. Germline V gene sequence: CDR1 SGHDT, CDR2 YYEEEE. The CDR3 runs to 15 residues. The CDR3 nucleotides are TGTGCCAGCAGCCCACAGGGCTCCCGGAACTATGGCTACACCTTC. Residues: CASSPQGSRNYGYTF.

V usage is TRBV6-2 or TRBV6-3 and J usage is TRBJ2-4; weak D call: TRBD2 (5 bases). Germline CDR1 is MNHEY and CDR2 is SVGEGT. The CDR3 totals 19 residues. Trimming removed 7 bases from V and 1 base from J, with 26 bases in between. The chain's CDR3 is CASIETKLDGPMAKNIQYF. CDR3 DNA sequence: TGTGCCAGCATCGAGACTAAGCTAGACGGACCCATGGCCAAAAACATTCAGTACTTC.

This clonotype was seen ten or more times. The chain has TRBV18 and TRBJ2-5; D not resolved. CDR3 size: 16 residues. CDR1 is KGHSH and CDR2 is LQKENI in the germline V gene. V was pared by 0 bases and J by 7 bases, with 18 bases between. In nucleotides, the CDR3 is TGTGCCAGCTCACCACCAAATTCATCCCCTTTGGGGACCCAGTACTTC. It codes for CASSPPNSSPLGTQYF.

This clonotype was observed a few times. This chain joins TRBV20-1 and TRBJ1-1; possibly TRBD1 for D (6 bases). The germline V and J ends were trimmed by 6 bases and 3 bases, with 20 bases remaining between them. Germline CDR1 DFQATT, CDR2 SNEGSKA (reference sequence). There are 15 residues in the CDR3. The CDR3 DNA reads TGCAGTGCGTTTAAACCAGGGGCAGGGGACACTGAAGCTTTCTTT. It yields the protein CSAFKPGAGDTEAFF.

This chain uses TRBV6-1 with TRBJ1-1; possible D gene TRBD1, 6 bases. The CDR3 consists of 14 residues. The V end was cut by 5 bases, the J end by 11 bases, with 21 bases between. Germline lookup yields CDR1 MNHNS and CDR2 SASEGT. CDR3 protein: CASSLLRGAGDAFF. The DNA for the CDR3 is TGTGCCAGCAGTTTATTACGGGGCGCAGGGGACGCTTTCTTT.

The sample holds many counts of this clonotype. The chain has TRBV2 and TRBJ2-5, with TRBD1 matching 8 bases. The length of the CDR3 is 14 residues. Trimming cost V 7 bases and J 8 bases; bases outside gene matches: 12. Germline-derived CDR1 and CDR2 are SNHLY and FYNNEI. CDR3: CASNTQGASRTQYF. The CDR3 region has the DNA TGTGCCAGCAATACCCAGGGGGCGTCTCGAACCCAGTACTTC.

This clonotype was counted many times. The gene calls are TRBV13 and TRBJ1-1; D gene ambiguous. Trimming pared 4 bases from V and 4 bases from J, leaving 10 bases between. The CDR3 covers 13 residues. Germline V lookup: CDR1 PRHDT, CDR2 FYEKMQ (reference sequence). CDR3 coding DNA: TGTGCCAGCAGCTCGGGAGTTACCACTGAAGCTTTCTTT. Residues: CASSSGVTTEAFF.

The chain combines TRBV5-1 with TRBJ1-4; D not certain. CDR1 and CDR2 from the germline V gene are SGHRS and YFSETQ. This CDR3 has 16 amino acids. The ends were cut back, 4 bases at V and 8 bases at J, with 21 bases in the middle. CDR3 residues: CASSPGRASLWEKLFF. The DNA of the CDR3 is TGCGCCAGCAGCCCCGGGAGGGCCTCCCTCTGGGAAAAACTGTTTTTT.

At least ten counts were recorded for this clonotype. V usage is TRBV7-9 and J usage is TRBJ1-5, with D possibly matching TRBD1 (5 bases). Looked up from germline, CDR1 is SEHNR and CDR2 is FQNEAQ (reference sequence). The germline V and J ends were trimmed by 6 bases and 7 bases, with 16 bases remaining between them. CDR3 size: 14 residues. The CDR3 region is CASSAPGNGQPQHF. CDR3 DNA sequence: TGTGCCAGCAGTGCTCCAGGGAACGGACAGCCCCAGCATTTT.

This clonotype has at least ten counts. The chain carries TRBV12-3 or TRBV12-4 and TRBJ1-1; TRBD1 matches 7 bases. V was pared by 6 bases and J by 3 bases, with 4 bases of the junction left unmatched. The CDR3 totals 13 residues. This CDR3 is CASSFQGDTEAFF. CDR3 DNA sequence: TGTGCCAGCAGCTTTCAGGGGGACACTGAAGCTTTCTTT.

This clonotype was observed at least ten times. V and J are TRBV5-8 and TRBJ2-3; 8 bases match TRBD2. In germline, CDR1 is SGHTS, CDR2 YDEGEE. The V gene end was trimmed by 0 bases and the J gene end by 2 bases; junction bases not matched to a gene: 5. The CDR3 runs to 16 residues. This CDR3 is CASSLVWRGDTDTQYF. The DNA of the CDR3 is TGTGCCAGCAGCTTGGTGTGGCGGGGGGACACAGATACGCAGTATTTT.

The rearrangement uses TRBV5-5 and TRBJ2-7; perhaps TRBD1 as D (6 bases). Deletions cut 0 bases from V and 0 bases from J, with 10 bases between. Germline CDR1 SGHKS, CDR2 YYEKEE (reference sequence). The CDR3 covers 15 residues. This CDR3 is CASSLERGYSYEQYF. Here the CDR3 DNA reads TGTGCCAGCAGCTTGGAGAGGGGGTACTCCTACGAGCAGTACTTC.

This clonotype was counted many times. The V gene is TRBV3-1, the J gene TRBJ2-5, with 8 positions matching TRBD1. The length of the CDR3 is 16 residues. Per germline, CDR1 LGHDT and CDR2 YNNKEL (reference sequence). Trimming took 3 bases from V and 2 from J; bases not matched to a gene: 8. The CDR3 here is CASSHPGQVLQETQYF. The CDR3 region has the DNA TGTGCCAGCAGCCATCCGGGACAGGTCCTACAAGAGACCCAGTACTTC.

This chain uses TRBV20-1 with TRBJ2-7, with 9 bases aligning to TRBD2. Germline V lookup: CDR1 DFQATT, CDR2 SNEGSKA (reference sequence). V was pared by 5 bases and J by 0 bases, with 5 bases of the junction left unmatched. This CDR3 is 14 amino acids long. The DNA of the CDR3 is TGCAGTGCTGGGACTAGCAGAGCCTCCTACGAGCAGTACTTC. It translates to CSAGTSRASYEQYF.

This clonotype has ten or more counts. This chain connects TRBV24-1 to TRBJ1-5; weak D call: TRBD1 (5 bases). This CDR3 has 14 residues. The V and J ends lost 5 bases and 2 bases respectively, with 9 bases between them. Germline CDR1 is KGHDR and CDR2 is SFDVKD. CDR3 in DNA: TGTGCCACCAGTGGAAGGGGAGGCAATCAGCCCCAGCATTTT. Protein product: CATSGRGGNQPQHF.

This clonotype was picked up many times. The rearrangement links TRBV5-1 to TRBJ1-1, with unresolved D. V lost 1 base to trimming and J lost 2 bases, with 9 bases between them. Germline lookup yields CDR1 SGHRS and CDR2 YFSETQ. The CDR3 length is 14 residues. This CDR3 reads CASSLSQTNTEAFF. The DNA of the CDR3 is TGCGCCAGCAGCTTGTCTCAGACCAACACTGAAGCTTTCTTT.

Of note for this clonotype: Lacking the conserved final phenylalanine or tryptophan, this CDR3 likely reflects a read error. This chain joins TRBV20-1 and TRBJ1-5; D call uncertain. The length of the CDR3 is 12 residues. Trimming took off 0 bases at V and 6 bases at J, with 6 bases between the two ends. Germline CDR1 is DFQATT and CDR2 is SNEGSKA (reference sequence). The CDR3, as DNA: TGCAGTGCTAGAGATGGGTCTCAGCCCCAGCATCTT. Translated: CSARDGSQPQHL.

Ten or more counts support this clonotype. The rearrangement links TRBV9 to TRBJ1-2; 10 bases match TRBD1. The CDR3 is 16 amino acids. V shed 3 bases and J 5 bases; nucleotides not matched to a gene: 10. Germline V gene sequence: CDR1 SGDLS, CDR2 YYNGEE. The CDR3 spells CASSESRTGGLYGYTF. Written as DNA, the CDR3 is TGTGCCAGCAGCGAAAGCAGGACAGGGGGGCTATATGGCTACACCTTC.